This TCR beta chain appears in the sequencing data of a study of blood T cell repertoires in COVID-19. Libraries were prepared by immunoSEQ multiplex PCR; TCRdb keeps only in-frame clonotypes and omits some of them. The profile shows over 250,000 clones, 86% of them singletons. This clonotype was obtained from a man aged 35 to 55 who had recovered from COVID-19. Sequencing was performed on peripheral blood.

As DNA, the CDR3 is TGTGCCAGCAGTTTAGGCGGGGGGGCGTACGAGCAGTACTTC. The encoded protein is CASSLGGGAYEQYF. The gene calls are TRBV27 and TRBJ2-7, with TRBD2 identical over 9 bases. Germline trimming cut 2 bases from V and 4 bases from J; bases unmatched to any gene: 3. Germline lookup yields CDR1 MNHEY and CDR2 SMNVEV (reference sequence). The CDR3 extends over 14 amino acids.